These 30 T cell receptor beta chains came from one sample sequenced in a study of identical twins. TCRdb processed the 5' RACE reads anew with MiXCR; each CDR3 protein has one entry. The sample shows about 480,000 distinct CDR3 sequences, approximately 14% of them seen only once. These records were also assigned to another study, of yellow fever vaccine responses in identical twins.

Sequencing input: CD4+ T cells sorted from blood. The origin of the receptors is a young woman in good health.

V and J are TRBV7-2 and TRBJ2-3, with 8 bases fitting TRBD1. CDR3 size: 14 residues. The germline CDR1 and CDR2 sequences are SGHTA and FQGNSA. V lost 6 bases and J lost 3; bases outside the gene matches: 5. This chain's CDR3 is CASSKQGETDTQYF. For the CDR3, the DNA is TGTGCCAGCAGTAAACAGGGGGAGACAGATACGCAGTATTTT.

The rearrangement links TRBV6-4 to TRBJ2-3; D call uncertain. V was pared by 2 bases and J by 0 bases, with 12 bases between. Germline CDR1 MRHNA, CDR2 SNTAGT. CDR3 length: 16 residues. CDR3 region: CASSDAGSKSTDTQYF. The CDR3 coding sequence is TGTGCCAGCAGTGACGCCGGCTCCAAGAGCACAGATACGCAGTATTTT.

Ten or more counts support this clonotype. This chain connects TRBV20-1 to TRBJ2-7; unclear D gene. The CDR3 length is 11 residues. Between the trimmed V and J ends, which lost 2 bases and 2 bases, there was a span of 4 bases. Germline loops: CDR1 DFQATT, CDR2 SNEGSKA (reference sequence). CDR3 coding DNA: TGCAGTGCTAGAACAACCTACGAGCAGTACTTC. Translation: CSARTTYEQYF.

This clonotype turned up a few times. V is TRBV29-1 and J is TRBJ2-3; TRBD2 matches at 12 bases. From germline, CDR1 is SQVTM and CDR2 ANQGSEA. The CDR3 is 15 residues long. Trimming cost V 5 bases and J 4 bases; bases outside gene matches: 7. The CDR3 DNA reads as TGCAGCGTTCCGAGGACTAGCGGGACTTCAGATACGCAGTATTTT. Translating gives CSVPRTSGTSDTQYF.

This chain uses TRBV29-1 with TRBJ2-2, with 12 bases aligning to TRBD2. The V segment lost 6 bases and the J segment 6 bases; nucleotides outside the gene matches: 8. Germline values: CDR1 SQVTM, CDR2 ANQGSEA. CDR3 length equals 15 residues. CDR3 region: CSVMTSGSPAGELFF. The DNA of the CDR3 is TGCAGCGTGATGACTAGCGGGAGTCCCGCCGGGGAGCTGTTTTTT.

CDR3 DNA: TGCGCCAGCAGCTTGACCGGCCTCGGAAACACCATATATTTT. This codes for CASSLTGLGNTIYF. The chain joins TRBV5-1 to TRBJ1-3; no reliable D call. This CDR3 comprises 14 residues. Trimming pared 1 base from V and 4 bases from J, leaving 9 bases between. Germline V gene data show CDR1 as SGHRS and CDR2 as YFSETQ.

J is TRBJ2-5 and V is TRBV10-3; D not resolved. Germline assignment: CDR1 ENHRY and CDR2 SYGVKD. The CDR3 contains 11 residues. Trimming pared 4 bases from V and 5 bases from J, leaving 5 bases between. CDR3 sequence reads: CAISVKETQYF. The CDR3 DNA reads as TGTGCCATCAGTGTGAAGGAGACCCAGTACTTC.

This clonotype was seen many times. The chain couples TRBV9 to TRBJ2-2; the match to TRBD1 covers 7 bases. The CDR3 totals 14 residues. V was pared by 4 bases and J by 4 bases, with 4 bases of the junction left unmatched. The germline V gene has CDR1 SGDLS and CDR2 YYNGEE. CDR3 region: CASSFDRATGELFF. CDR3 bases: TGTGCCAGCAGCTTCGACAGGGCCACCGGGGAGCTGTTTTTT.

The CDR3 DNA sequence: TGTGCCAGCAGCGGACTAGAGGCCTACGAGCAGTACTTC. Protein: CASSGLEAYEQYF. The V call is TRBV7-2, the J call TRBJ2-7; 7 bases are a match to TRBD2. V lost 5 bases, J lost 2 bases, and 3 bases stayed unmatched. CDR3 length: 13 amino acids. The germline V gene has CDR1 SGHTA and CDR2 FQGNSA.

The CDR3 loop is CASTASGGERGEQYF. CDR3 sequence (DNA): TGCGCCAGCACCGCGAGCGGGGGAGAAAGGGGCGAGCAGTACTTC. The chain couples TRBV5-1 to TRBJ2-7; 8 bases line up with TRBD2. The CDR3 is 15 residues long. CDR1 is SGHRS, CDR2 YFSETQ, per germline. V was pared by 6 bases and J by 6 bases, with 14 bases of the junction left unmatched.

The V gene is TRBV25-1, the J gene TRBJ2-2; perhaps TRBD1 as D (6 bases). This CDR3 is 17 amino acids long. Per germline, CDR1 MGHDK and CDR2 SYGVNS. Trimming shortened V by 2 bases and J by 0 bases, and 13 bases separated the two germline ends. The CDR3 DNA reads TGTGCCAGCAGTGAACCAGTAGGACAGACGAACACCGGGGAGCTGTTTTTT. Its translation is CASSEPVGQTNTGELFF.

The chain is built from TRBV5-1 and TRBJ2-1, with 9 bases aligning to TRBD2. CDR1 and CDR2 (germline): SGHRS, YFSETQ. J gave up 7 bases and V 0 bases, and 14 bases lay outside the gene matches. This CDR3 is 18 amino acids long. CDR3 coding DNA: TGCGCCAGCAGCTTGGCTCGATTGTGGACTAGCGCCCCGAATGAGCAGTTCTTC. Translated: CASSLARLWTSAPNEQFF. Full variable domain (missing parts from reference TRBV5-1 and TRBJ2-1): KAGVTQTPRYLIKTRGQQVTLSCSPISGHRSVSWYQQTPGQGLQFLFEYFSETQRNKGNFPGRFSGRQFSNSRSEMNVSTLELGDSALYLCASSLARLWTSAPNEQFFGPGTRLTVL.

The V call is TRBV6-2 or TRBV6-3, the J call TRBJ2-2; 12 bases fit TRBD1. V lost 7 bases to trimming and J lost 5 bases; unmatched junction nucleotides: 8. This CDR3 has 16 amino acids. Germline loops: CDR1 MNHEY, CDR2 SVGEGT. The CDR3, as DNA: TGTGCCAGCAACAAGGGGGACAGGGGGCTGACCGGGGAGCTGTTTTTT. As protein: CASNKGDRGLTGELFF.

The chain carries TRBV6-2 or TRBV6-3 and TRBJ2-5; D unresolved. This CDR3 is built from 14 residues. Germline V gene sequence: CDR1 MNHEY, CDR2 SVGEGT. Trimming shortened V by 0 bases and J by 1 base, and 6 bases separated the two germline ends. The CDR3 here is CASSYSYLQETQYF. The CDR3 nucleotides read TGTGCCAGCAGTTACTCCTATCTCCAAGAGACCCAGTACTTC.

This clonotype was counted only a few times. The chain uses TRBV6-6 and TRBJ1-4, with D hard to call. Germline-derived CDR1 and CDR2 are MNHNY and SVGAGI (reference sequence). The CDR3 loop spans 13 amino acids. Trimming stripped 7 bases from V and 10 bases from J, with 16 bases between. CDR3 DNA sequence: TGTGCCAGCATCCAGAACTTACCTCGAAAACTGTTTTTT. Protein product: CASIQNLPRKLFF.

The chain links TRBV7-9 to TRBJ2-1; the D gene is possibly TRBD1 (6 bases). Trimming pared 0 bases from V and 8 bases from J, leaving 8 bases between. The CDR3 totals 13 residues. CDR1 and CDR2 from the germline V gene are SEHNR and FQNEAQ (reference sequence). The CDR3 here is CASSLAGTYEQFF. CDR3 DNA sequence: TGTGCCAGCAGCTTAGCGGGGACATATGAGCAGTTCTTC.

This clonotype has more than one count but fewer than ten. The V gene is TRBV28, the J gene TRBJ2-1, with 11 positions matching TRBD2. Per the germline V gene, CDR1 is MDHEN and CDR2 is SYDVKM. The CDR3 length is 17 residues. V lost 3 bases to trimming and J lost 4 bases; unmatched junction nucleotides: 8. The CDR3 region has the DNA TGTGCCAGCAGTTTGTCAGAGGGACTAGCGGAGTACAATGAGCAGTTCTTC. Translating gives CASSLSEGLAEYNEQFF.

This clonotype was detected a few times. The chain is built from TRBV7-4 and TRBJ2-3; D not certain. Germline V gene sequence: CDR1 SGHVT, CDR2 SQSDAQ. The CDR3 consists of 13 residues. With 5 bases removed from V and 4 bases from J, the gap between germline ends came to 10 bases. The CDR3 is CASSHLLSDTQYF. Written as DNA, the CDR3 is TGTGCCAGCAGCCACTTACTATCAGATACGCAGTATTTT.

This clonotype appeared a single time. V usage is TRBV4-3 and J usage is TRBJ2-1; 7 nucleotides line up with TRBD2. Trimming took 0 bases from V and 3 from J; bases not matched to a gene: 11. The CDR3 totals 18 residues. Germline lookup yields CDR1 LGHNA and CDR2 YSLEER. The DNA of the CDR3 is TGCGCCAGCAGCCAAGATACTCATCGGCTAGCGGTCTACAATGAGCAGTTCTTC. Protein product: CASSQDTHRLAVYNEQFF.

In its sample, this clonotype was seen many times. V gene TRBV5-1 combines with J gene TRBJ1-3; D unclear. V was pared by 3 bases and J by 1 base, with 8 bases between. This CDR3 has 14 amino acids. Germline lookup yields CDR1 SGHRS and CDR2 YFSETQ. Here the CDR3 reads CASSSGGSGNTIYF. DNA of the CDR3: TGCGCCAGCAGCTCAGGAGGTTCTGGAAACACCATATATTTT.

The J gene is TRBJ2-1, the V gene TRBV6-1; D perhaps matches TRBD2 (5 bases). The CDR3 contains 15 residues. Between the trimmed V and J ends, which lost 7 bases and 0 bases, there was a span of 13 bases. In germline, CDR1 is MNHNS, CDR2 SASEGT. The CDR3 DNA sequence: TGTGCCAGCAAGGAAAGCGGCAGCTCCTACAATGAGCAGTTCTTC. It translates to CASKESGSSYNEQFF.

The rearrangement joins TRBV20-1 to TRBJ2-3, with D hard to call. The germline V gene encodes CDR1 DFQATT and CDR2 SNEGSKA (reference sequence). Trimming took off 0 bases at V and 4 bases at J, with 14 bases between the two ends. There are 15 residues in the CDR3. CDR3 in DNA: TGCAGTGCTAGAGATGTGGCGGACCTAGCAGATACGCAGTATTTT. It specifies CSARDVADLADTQYF.

This chain uses TRBV6-2 or TRBV6-3 with TRBJ2-1; 13 bases are shared with TRBD2. The ends lost 2 bases at V and 6 bases at J; junction bases unmatched: 7. The V gene's germline CDR1 is MNHEY and CDR2 SVGEGT. This CDR3 contains 17 residues. The CDR3 protein is CASSYRRLAGGPNEQFF. For the CDR3, the DNA is TGTGCCAGCAGTTACCGAAGACTAGCGGGAGGCCCCAATGAGCAGTTCTTC.

CDR3 bases: TGCAGTGCTAGGACTAGCGGGGGAAACACCGGGGAGCTGTTTTTT. Its protein is CSARTSGGNTGELFF. This chain connects TRBV20-1 to TRBJ2-2; 12 bases fit TRBD2. Trimming cost V 3 bases and J 2 bases; bases outside gene matches: 1. CDR3 size: 15 residues. CDR1 is DFQATT and CDR2 is SNEGSKA in the germline V gene (reference sequence).

This clonotype was detected a few times. The J gene is TRBJ1-1, the V gene TRBV29-1, with D perhaps TRBD1 (6 bases). This CDR3 spans 13 amino acids. Germline-derived CDR1 and CDR2 are SQVTM and ANQGSEA. Trimming left V 7 bases short and J 4 bases short, with 16 bases between. This chain's CDR3 is CSANRDIRTEAFF. CDR3 DNA: TGCAGCGCAAACAGGGATATTCGCACTGAAGCTTTCTTT.

The CDR3 coding sequence is TGTGCCAGCAGCTTAAAAGCGGAGCAGTTCTTC. Translated: CASSLKAEQFF. The J gene is TRBJ2-1, the V gene TRBV7-2; D remains unclear. CDR1 SGHTA and CDR2 FQGNSA come from the germline V gene. The V and J ends lost 2 bases and 10 bases respectively, with 6 bases between them. CDR3 size: 11 residues. The complete variable domain, with remaining parts taken from reference TRBV7-2 and TRBJ2-1, reads GAGVSQSPSNKVTEKGKDVELRCDPISGHTALYWYRQSLGQGLEFLIYFQGNSAPDKSGLPSDRFSAERTGGSVSTLTIQRTQQEDSAVYLCASSLKAEQFFGPGTRLTVL.

V and J are TRBV7-2 and TRBJ2-7, with TRBD2 identical over 8 bases. The J segment lost 4 bases and the V segment lost 5 bases, leaving 10 bases of the junction unmatched. There are 15 residues in the CDR3. Germline CDR1 and CDR2: SGHTA and FQGNSA. CDR3 sequence reads: CASSRSPAGDYEQYF. CDR3 in DNA: TGTGCCAGCAGCCGTTCCCCAGCGGGGGATTACGAGCAGTACTTC.

This clonotype was found a few times. J is TRBJ2-7 and V is TRBV5-1; 11 bases map to TRBD2. The J segment lost 2 bases and the V segment lost 4 bases, leaving 14 bases of the junction unmatched. This CDR3 spans 18 amino acids. CDR1 is SGHRS and CDR2 is YFSETQ in the germline V gene. The CDR3: CASSIRTSGLTIPYEQYF. The CDR3, as DNA: TGCGCCAGCAGCATCCGGACTAGCGGGTTAACCATCCCCTACGAGCAGTACTTC.

This chain uses TRBV19 with TRBJ2-7, with D possibly TRBD2 on 5 matching bases. The CDR3 sequence is 13 residues long. Trimming removed 4 bases at V and 6 bases at J, with 13 bases between. The germline V gene encodes CDR1 LNHDA and CDR2 SQIVND (reference sequence). CDR3 loop: CASSTGGGVEQYF. In DNA form, the CDR3 reads TGTGCCAGTAGTACCGGAGGTGGGGTCGAGCAGTACTTC.

This clonotype came up a few times. V is TRBV10-3 and J is TRBJ2-5; 8 bases agree with TRBD2. The CDR3 is 13 amino acids. Losses at the gene ends were 7 bases for V and 0 bases for J; bases not matched to a gene: 1. Germline V gives CDR1 ENHRY, CDR2 SYGVKD. CDR3 protein: CAITGGDQETQYF. The CDR3 DNA is TGTGCCATCACGGGGGGGGACCAAGAGACCCAGTACTTC.